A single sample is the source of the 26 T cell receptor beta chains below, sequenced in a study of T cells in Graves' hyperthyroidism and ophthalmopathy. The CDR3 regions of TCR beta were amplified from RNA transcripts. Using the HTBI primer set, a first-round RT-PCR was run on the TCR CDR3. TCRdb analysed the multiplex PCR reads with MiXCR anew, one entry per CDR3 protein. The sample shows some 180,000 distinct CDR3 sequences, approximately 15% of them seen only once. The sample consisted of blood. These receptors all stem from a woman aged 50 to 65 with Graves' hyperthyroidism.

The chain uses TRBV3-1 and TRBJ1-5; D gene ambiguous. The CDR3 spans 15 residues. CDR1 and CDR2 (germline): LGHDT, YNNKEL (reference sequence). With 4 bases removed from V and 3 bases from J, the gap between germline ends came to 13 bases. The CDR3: CASSRQLGSNQPQHF. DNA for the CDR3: TGTGCCAGCAGCCGGCAATTGGGATCCAATCAGCCCCAGCATTTT.

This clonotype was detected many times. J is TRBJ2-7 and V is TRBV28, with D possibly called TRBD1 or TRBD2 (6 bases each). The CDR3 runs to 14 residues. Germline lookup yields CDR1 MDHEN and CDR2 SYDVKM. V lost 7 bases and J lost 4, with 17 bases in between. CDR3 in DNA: TGTGCCAGCAACCACGACAGGAGGGCGTACGAGCAGTACTTC. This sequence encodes CASNHDRRAYEQYF.

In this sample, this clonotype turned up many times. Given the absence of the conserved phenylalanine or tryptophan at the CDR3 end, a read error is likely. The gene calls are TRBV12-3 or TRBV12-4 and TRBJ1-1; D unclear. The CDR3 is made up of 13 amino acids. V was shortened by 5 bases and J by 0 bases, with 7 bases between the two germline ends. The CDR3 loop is CASSIQMNTEAFL. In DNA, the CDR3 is TGTGCCAGCAGTATACAGATGAACACTGAAGCTTTCCTT.

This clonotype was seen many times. CDR3 DNA: TGTGCCAGCAGTTCCCCGCCCAGGAGGCTTACTGAAGCTTTCTTT. Translation: CASSSPPRRLTEAFF. V is TRBV6-2 or TRBV6-3 and J is TRBJ1-1; D ambiguous. Per the germline V gene, CDR1 is MNHEY and CDR2 is SVGEGT. The CDR3 has 15 residues. Trimming cost V 4 bases and J 5 bases, with 17 bases left between them.

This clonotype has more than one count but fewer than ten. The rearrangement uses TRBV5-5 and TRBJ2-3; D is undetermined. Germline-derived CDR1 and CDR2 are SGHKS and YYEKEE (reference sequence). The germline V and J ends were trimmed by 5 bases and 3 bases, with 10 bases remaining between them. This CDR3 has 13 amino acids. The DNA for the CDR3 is TGTGCCAGCAGGGTGGGGATAACAGATACGCAGTATTTT. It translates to CASRVGITDTQYF.

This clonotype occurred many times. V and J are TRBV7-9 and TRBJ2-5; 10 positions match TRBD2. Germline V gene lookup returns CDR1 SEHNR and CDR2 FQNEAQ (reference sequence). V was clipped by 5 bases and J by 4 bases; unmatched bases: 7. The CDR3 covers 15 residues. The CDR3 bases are TGTGCCAGCAGCCCCCCTGGGACTAGCGCAGAGACCCAGTACTTC. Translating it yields CASSPPGTSAETQYF.

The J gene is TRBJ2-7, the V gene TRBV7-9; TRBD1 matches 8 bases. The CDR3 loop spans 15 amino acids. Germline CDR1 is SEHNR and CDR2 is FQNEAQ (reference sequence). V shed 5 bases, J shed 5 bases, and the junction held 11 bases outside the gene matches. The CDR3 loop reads CASSPLGTGLHEQYF. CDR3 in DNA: TGTGCCAGCAGCCCGCTTGGGACAGGTCTCCACGAGCAGTACTTC.

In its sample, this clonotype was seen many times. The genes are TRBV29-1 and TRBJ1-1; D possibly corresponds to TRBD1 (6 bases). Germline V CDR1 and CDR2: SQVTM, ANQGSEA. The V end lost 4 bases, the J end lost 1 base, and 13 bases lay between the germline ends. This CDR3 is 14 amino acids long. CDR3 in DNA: TGCAGCGTTGCGTCAGGGGAGAGGAACACTGAAGCTTTCTTT. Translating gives CSVASGERNTEAFF.

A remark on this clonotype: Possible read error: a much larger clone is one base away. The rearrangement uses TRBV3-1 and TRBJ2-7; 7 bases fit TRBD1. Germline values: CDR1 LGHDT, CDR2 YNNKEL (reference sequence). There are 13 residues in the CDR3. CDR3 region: CVSSQDRVSEQYF. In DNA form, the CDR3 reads TGTGTCAGCAGCCAAGACAGGGTGAGCGAGCAGTACTTC.

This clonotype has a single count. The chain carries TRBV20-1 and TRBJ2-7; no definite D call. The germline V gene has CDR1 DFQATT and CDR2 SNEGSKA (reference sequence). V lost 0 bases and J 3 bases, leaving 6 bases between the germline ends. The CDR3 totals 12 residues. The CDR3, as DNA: TGCAGTGCTAGAGAGTGGGGCTACGAGCAGTACTTC. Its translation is CSAREWGYEQYF.

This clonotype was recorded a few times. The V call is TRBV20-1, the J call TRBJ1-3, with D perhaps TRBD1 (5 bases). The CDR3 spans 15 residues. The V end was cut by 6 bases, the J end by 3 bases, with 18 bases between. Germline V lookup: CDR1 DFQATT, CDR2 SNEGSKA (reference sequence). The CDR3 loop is CSAVGTLEFGNTIYF. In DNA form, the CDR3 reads TGCAGTGCCGTCGGGACGCTCGAGTTTGGAAACACCATATATTTT.

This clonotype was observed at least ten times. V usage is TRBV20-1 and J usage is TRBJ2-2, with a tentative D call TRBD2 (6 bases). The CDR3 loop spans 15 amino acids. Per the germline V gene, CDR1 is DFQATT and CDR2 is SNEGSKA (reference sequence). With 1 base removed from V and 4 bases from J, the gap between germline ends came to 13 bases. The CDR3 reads CSARAPRGFTGELFF. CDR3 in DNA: TGCAGTGCTAGAGCCCCCCGGGGGTTCACCGGGGAGCTGTTTTTT.

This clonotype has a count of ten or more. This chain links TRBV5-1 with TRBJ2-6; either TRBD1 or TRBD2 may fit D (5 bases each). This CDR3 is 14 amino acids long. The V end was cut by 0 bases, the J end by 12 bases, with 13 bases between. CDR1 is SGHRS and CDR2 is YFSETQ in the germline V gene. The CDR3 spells CASSLAVGRIVLTF. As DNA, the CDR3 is TGCGCCAGCAGCTTGGCCGTGGGACGGATCGTCCTGACTTTC.

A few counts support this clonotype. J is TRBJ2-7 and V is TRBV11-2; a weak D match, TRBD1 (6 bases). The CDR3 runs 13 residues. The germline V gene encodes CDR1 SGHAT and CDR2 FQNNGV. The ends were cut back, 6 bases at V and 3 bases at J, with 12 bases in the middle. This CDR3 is CASSFTRGYEQYF. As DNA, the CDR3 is TGTGCCAGCAGTTTCACCAGGGGCTACGAGCAGTACTTC.

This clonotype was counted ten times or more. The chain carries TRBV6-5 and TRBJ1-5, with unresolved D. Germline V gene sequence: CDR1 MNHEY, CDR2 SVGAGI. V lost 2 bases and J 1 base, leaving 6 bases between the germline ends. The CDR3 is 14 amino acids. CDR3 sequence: CASSYASSNQPQHF. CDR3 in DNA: TGTGCCAGCAGTTACGCGTCCAGCAATCAGCCCCAGCATTTT.

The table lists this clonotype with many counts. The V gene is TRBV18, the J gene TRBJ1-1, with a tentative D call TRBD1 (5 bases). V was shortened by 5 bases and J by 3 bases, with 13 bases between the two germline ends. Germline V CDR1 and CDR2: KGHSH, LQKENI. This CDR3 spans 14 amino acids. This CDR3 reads CASSLNRDHTEAFF. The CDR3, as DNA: TGTGCCAGCTCATTGAACCGGGACCACACTGAAGCTTTCTTT.

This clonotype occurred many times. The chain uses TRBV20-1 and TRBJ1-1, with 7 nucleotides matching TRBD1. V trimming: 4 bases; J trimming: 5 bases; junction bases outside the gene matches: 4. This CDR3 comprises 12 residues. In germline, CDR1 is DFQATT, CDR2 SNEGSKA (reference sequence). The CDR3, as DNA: TGCAGTGCTAAGACAGGGACTACTGAAGCTTTCTTT. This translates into CSAKTGTTEAFF.

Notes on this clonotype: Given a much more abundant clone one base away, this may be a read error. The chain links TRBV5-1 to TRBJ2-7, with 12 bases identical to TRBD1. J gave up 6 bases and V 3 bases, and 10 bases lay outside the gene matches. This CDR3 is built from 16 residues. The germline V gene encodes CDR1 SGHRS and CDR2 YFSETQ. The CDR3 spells CASSSITGTGGGEQYF. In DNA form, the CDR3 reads TGCGCCAGCAGCTCGATAACCGGGACAGGGGGCGGCGAGCAGTACTTC. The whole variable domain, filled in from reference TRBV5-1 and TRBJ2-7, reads KAGVTQTPRYLIKTRGQQVTLSCSPISGHRSVSWYQQTPGQGLQFLFEYFSETQRNKGNFPGRFSGRQFSNSRSEMNVSTLELGDSALYLCASSSITGTGGGEQYFGPGTRLTVT.

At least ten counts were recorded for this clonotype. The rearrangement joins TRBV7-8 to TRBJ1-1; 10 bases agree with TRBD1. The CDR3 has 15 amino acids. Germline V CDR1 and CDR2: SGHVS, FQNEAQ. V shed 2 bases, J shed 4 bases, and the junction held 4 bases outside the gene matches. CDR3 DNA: TGTGCCAGCAGCTTATTGGGACAGGGGAGCACTGAAGCTTTCTTT. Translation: CASSLLGQGSTEAFF.

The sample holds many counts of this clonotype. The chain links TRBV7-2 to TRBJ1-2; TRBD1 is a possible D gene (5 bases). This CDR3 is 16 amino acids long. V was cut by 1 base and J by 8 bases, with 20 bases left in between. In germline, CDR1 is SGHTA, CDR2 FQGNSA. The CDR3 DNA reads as TGTGCCAGCAGCTTAGGCCCCGGGGCCCAAGAGGGCGGCTACACCTTC. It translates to CASSLGPGAQEGGYTF. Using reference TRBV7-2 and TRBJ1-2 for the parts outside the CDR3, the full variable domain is GAGVSQSPSNKVTEKGKDVELRCDPISGHTALYWYRQSLGQGLEFLIYFQGNSAPDKSGLPSDRFSAERTGGSVSTLTIQRTQQEDSAVYLCASSLGPGAQEGGYTFGSGTRLTVV.

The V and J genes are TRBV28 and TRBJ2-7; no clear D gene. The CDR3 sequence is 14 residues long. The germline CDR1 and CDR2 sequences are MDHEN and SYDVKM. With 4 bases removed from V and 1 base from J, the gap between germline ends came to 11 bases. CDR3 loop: CASSSRVPSYEQYF. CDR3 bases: TGTGCCAGCAGTTCTAGGGTCCCATCCTACGAGCAGTACTTC.

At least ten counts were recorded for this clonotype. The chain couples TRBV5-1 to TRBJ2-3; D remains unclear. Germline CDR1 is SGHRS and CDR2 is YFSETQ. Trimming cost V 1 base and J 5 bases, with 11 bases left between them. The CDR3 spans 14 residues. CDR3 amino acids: CASSLSGPGDTQYF. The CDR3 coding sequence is TGCGCCAGCAGCTTGTCCGGACCTGGAGATACGCAGTATTTT.

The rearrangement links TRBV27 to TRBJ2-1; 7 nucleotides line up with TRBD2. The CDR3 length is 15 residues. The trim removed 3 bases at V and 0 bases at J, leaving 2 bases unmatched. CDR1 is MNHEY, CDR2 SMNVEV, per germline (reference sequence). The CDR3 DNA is TGTGCCAGCAGTTTCACTAGCGACTCCTACAATGAGCAGTTCTTC. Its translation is CASSFTSDSYNEQFF.

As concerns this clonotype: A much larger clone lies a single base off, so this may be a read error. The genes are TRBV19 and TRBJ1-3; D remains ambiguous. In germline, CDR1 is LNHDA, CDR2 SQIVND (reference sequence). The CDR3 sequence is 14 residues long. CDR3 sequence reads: CASERGFSGNTTYF. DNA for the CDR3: TGTGCCAGTGAACGGGGATTCTCTGGAAACACCACATATTTT.

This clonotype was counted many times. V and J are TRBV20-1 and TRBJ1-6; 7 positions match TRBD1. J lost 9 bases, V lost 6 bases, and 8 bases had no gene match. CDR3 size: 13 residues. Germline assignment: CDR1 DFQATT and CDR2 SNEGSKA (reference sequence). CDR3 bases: TGCAGTGCCCCAGAGGGGGCCGGTTCACCCCTCCACTTT. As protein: CSAPEGAGSPLHF.

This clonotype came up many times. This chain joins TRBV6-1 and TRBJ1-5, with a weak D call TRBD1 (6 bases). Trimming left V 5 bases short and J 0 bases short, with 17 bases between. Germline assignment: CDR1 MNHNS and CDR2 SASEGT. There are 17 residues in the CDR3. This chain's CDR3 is CASSSRSAGDSNQPQHF. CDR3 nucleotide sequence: TGTGCCAGCAGTTCCCGTAGCGCAGGGGATAGCAATCAGCCCCAGCATTTT.